This TCR beta chain was sequenced during a study of cytomegalovirus exposure and HLA in healthy donors. Findings of the study overall: Common viral pathogens (according to a later analysis) appeared linked to several of the most significant clusters. In vitro work confirmed that a few CMV-associated chains recognize CMV antigens. The dataset shows that most TCR sequences were rare, while some public TCRs occurred in many donors.

PCR used 60 Vbeta primers and 13 Jbeta primers. Profiled with immunoSEQ multiplex PCR; TCRdb holds only in-frame clones, not every one. The table records about 140,000 clones, roughly 80% of them present only once. In the case of this clone: Its target is not known.

The clonotype was recovered from a woman between 40 and 50 years old in good health and CMV-seronegative. Sequences were obtained from PBMCs.

The DNA for the CDR3 is TGTGCCAGCTCTCCCGGGACAGGGATGAACACTGAAGCTTTCTTT. This gives the protein CASSPGTGMNTEAFF. This chain links TRBV18 with TRBJ1-1, with 9 bases identical to TRBD1. The CDR3 is 15 residues long. CDR1 and CDR2 from the germline V gene are KGHSH and LQKENI. After removal of 6 bases from V and 0 bases from J, the junction contained 5 bases not matched to a gene.